This TCR beta chain was sequenced in a study of tumor-infiltrating lymphocytes in primary liver carcinoma. Constant-region priming of around 490 ng total RNA yielded TCR beta cDNA. Three-round nested multiplex PCR performed with slightly modified ARM-PCR produced the TCR beta libraries. The study ran its first two PCR rounds for roughly 10 cycles each, using TRBV1-TRBV30 forward primers and a C-beta reverse primer. MiXCR was run by TCRdb on the multiplex PCR reads, yielding one entry per CDR3 protein. The sample has over 40,000 distinct CDR3 sequences, over 65% seen once; the top ten hold around 24%. This clonotype has at least ten counts. Its target is unknown. The V and J ends lost 3 bases and 5 bases, in that order; junction bases with no gene match: 10. The length of the CDR3 is 16 residues. Germline V CDR1 and CDR2: SGHRS, YFSETQ. General observations from the study: Tumor top-250-clone fraction significantly exceeded that of blood (p = 0.039).

It was from roughly 20-30 mg of unsorted bulk tissue that RNA and DNA were co-extracted. The patients lived with chronic HBV infection and had not yet received any treatment. This clonotype originated in a man in his forties with primary liver carcinoma and hepatitis B virus infection. Sequenced input: liver tumor tissue from sampling region 5. This sample's subset: tumor region T5, tumor centre. The chain recombines TRBV5-1 with TRBJ1-2, with 10 nucleotides matching TRBD1. The CDR3 DNA follows: TGCGCCAGCAGCTCCGGAGACAGGGGGCGAGGGTATGGCTACACCTTC. This gives the protein CASSSGDRGRGYGYTF.